A selection of T cell receptor beta chains follows, all from one sample in a study of technical replicates of blood from several donors. Produced via immunoSEQ multiplex PCR; TCRdb's table is partial and in-frame only. Among approximately 95,000 clones listed, 90% to 95% were seen once. What was sequenced was T cells isolated from PBMCs. Receptor source: a human donor in good health. CDR3s include the opening cysteine and the closing phenylalanine or tryptophan. D genes are given only for firm matches. Clone size, where shown, is once, few, many, or a class for clones that have expanded.

d_gene	j_gene	v_gene	abundance	CDR3nt	CDR3aa
TRBD2	TRBJ2-1	TRBV18	once	TGTGCCAGCTCACAACTAGCGGGAGGATTATACAATGAGCAGTTCTTC	CASSQLAGGLYNEQFF
TRBD2	TRBJ2-3	TRBV5-6	.	TGTGCCAGCAGCTACCTAGCGGGAGGAACAGATACGCAGTATTTT	CASSYLAGGTDTQYF
.	TRBJ2-1	TRBV25-1	.	TGTGCCAGCAGTGAGCGGCGGTCGGGCTCCTACAATGAGCAGTTCTTC	CASSERRSGSYNEQFF
TRBD1	TRBJ2-1	TRBV27	.	TGTGCCAGCAAGACAGGGGGGTCCGTTGAGCAGTTCTTC	CASKTGGSVEQFF
.	TRBJ1-1	TRBV30	few	TGTGCCTGGGGGTTGAGCAGGGAAGCTTTCTTT	CAWGLSREAFF
TRBD2	TRBJ2-7	TRBV7-3	once	TGTGCCAGCAGCTTAGCTAGCGGGCCCTACGAGCAGTACTTC	CASSLASGPYEQYF
.	TRBJ2-7	TRBV14	.	TGTGCCAGCAGCCATGAGGCCGTCGGCTACGAGCAGTACTTC	CASSHEAVGYEQYF
.	TRBJ1-1	TRBV27	.	TGTGCCAGCAGTTTAGGTAGAGGGCCAACTGAAGCTTTCTTT	CASSLGRGPTEAFF
TRBD2	TRBJ2-1	TRBV30	once	TGTGCCTGGAGTATGACGGGAGGGCCCGCCCTATACAATGAGCAGTTCTTC	CAWSMTGGPALYNEQFF
TRBD1	TRBJ2-7	TRBV10-3	.	TGTGCCATCAGTGAAGGGACAGGGATCGACGAGCAGTACTTC	CAISEGTGIDEQYF
TRBD1	TRBJ1-5	TRBV19	once	TGTGCCAGTAGTATAAGGCGACAGGGCCATCAGCCCCAGCATTTT	CASSIRRQGHQPQHF
.	TRBJ2-6	TRBV7-3	.	TGTGCCAGCAGCTTCCCCGTTTTCTCTGGGGCCAACGTCCTGACTTTC	CASSFPVFSGANVLTF
.	TRBJ2-3	TRBV9	.	TGTGCCAGCAGCGTAGGATACTCCACAGATACGCAGTATTTT	CASSVGYSTDTQYF
TRBD2	TRBJ2-3	TRBV6-6	.	TGTGCCAGCAGGGGACTAGCGGGAGGAATAGATACGCAGTATTTT	CASRGLAGGIDTQYF
.	TRBJ1-2	TRBV19	.	TGTGCCAGTAGTTACAGCAACTATGGCTACACCTTC	CASSYSNYGYTF
.	TRBJ2-7	TRBV11-3	.	TGTGCCAGCAGCTCCGGGACTCGAGACTACGAGCAGTACTTC	CASSSGTRDYEQYF
TRBD2	TRBJ2-3	TRBV27	.	TGTGCCAGCACTTTGGTAGCGGGAGCGGCAGATACGCAGTATTTT	CASTLVAGAADTQYF
TRBD1	TRBJ2-7	TRBV28	.	TGTGCCAGCAGTTTAGTGACAGGGAGAAACGAGCAGTACTTC	CASSLVTGRNEQYF
.	TRBJ1-1	TRBV9	.	TGTGCCAGCAGCGTAGCTCAGGGAACTGAAGCTTTCTTT	CASSVAQGTEAFF
.	TRBJ2-1	TRBV7-9	.	TGTGCCAGCAGCTTCCGGGACAACCTCGAGCAGTTCTTC	CASSFRDNLEQFF
.	TRBJ1-1	TRBV11-1	.	TGTGCCAGCAGCTTAGAGGGGAGGACTGAAGCTTTCTTT	CASSLEGRTEAFF
.	TRBJ2-1	TRBV14	.	TGTGCCAGCAGCTTAGAATATACTAATAATGAGCAGTTCTTC	CASSLEYTNNEQFF
TRBD2	TRBJ2-7	TRBV10-3	.	TGTGCCATCAGTTCCCGGGACTACTCCTACGAGCAGTACTTC	CAISSRDYSYEQYF